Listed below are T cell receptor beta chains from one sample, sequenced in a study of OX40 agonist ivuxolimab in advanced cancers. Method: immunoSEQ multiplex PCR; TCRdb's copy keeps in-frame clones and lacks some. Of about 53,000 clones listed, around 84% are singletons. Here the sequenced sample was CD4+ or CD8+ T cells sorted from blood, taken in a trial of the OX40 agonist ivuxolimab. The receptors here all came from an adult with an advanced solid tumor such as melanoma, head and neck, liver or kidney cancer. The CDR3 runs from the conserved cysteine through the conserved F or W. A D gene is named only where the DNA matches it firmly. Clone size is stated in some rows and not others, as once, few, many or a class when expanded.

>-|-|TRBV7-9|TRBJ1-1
TGTGCCAGCAGCTGGCGCGAGAGTGAAGCTTTCTTT
CASSWRESEAFF
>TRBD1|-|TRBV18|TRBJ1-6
TGTGCCAGCTCCGCGACAGGGGTGGATTCACCCCTCCACTTT
CASSATGVDSPLHF
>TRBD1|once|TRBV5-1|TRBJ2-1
TGCGCCAGCAGCCCCCGACAGGGGGGAAACAATGAGCAGTTCTTC
CASSPRQGGNNEQFF
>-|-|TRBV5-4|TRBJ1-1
TGTGCCAGCAGCTTGATGGTGAACACTGAAGCTTTCTTT
CASSLMVNTEAFF
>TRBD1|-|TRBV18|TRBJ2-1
TGTGCCAGCTCACCACTGGGACAGGGGGATGAGCAGTTCTTC
CASSPLGQGDEQFF
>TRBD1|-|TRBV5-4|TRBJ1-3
TGTGCCAGCAGCTCGACAGGGGAAGGAAACACCATATATTTT
CASSSTGEGNTIYF
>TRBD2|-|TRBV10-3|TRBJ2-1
TGTGCCGTCGGACTAGCCCCCGGTGAGCAGTTCTTC
CAVGLAPGEQFF
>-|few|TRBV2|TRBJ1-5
TGTGCCAGCAGTGTCCAGGGAGGGCCCCAGCATTTT
CASSVQGGPQHF
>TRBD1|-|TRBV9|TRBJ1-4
TGTGCCAGCAGCGGACATCCGGGACAGGGGAATGAAAAACTGTTTTTT
CASSGHPGQGNEKLFF
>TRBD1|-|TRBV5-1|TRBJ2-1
TGCGCCAGCAGCCGGGACAGGGATCATGAGCAGTTCTTC
CASSRDRDHEQFF
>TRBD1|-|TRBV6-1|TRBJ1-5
TGTGCCAGCAGTGTAGCATTGGGACAGGGGGCCAATCAGCCCCAGCATTTT
CASSVALGQGANQPQHF
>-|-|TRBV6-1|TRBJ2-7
TGTGCCAGCAGCGAACACCACGCTAGACAGGTGGGAAACGAGCAGTACTTC
CASSEHHARQVGNEQYF
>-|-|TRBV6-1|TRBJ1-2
TGTGCCAGCAGTTCGCCCGGGGGGCTGGGTGGCTACACCTTC
CASSSPGGLGGYTF
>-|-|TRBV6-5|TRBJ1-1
TGTGCCAGCAGTTACTCTGGCACACAGGGCGCTTTCTTT
CASSYSGTQGAFF
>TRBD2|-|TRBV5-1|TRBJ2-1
TGCGCCAGCAGCCCCGGGACTAGCGGGAGTAATGAGCAGTTCTTC
CASSPGTSGSNEQFF
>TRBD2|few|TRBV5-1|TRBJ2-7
TGCGCCAGCAGCTTGGCGGGAGGGGGTTTGCGCGAGCAGTACTTC
CASSLAGGGLREQYF
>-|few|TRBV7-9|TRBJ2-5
TGTGCCAGCAGCCCGCCGGACAGTCTCCAAGAGACCCAGTACTTC
CASSPPDSLQETQYF